The clone carrying this TCR beta chain was detected a few times. Its cognate antigen is unknown. The sample belongs to a study of radiation and T cells in renal cell carcinoma. Trimming cost V 5 bases and J 7 bases, with 14 bases left between them. Germline V CDR1 and CDR2: SGHVS, FNYEAQ. CDR3 length equals 13 residues. The time point: blood 2 weeks post-SBRT. Specified treatment: 15 Gy SBRT to primary tumor, nephrectomy 4 weeks later. General study findings and limits: No pretreatment tumor biopsies were available for baseline clonotypes. From baseline, blood top tumor clonotypes peaked at 2 weeks post-radiation.

Produced via immunoSEQ multiplex PCR; TCRdb's table is partial and in-frame only. Of some 60,000 clones listed, roughly 79% are singletons. The sequence came from a man between 60 and 75 years old with renal cell carcinoma. The V gene is TRBV7-6, the J gene TRBJ1-2; TRBD1 is a possible D gene (6 bases). Sequenced material: blood, taken from a patient whose treatment included radiotherapy and nephrectomy. CDR3 in DNA: TGTGCCAGCAGCCCCCCAGGGGATGCTGGCTACACCTTC. Amino acids: CASSPPGDAGYTF.